The 10 T cell receptor beta chains below come from one sample, sequenced in a study of shared clonotypes between healthy human individuals. TCRdb's table, derived via immunoSEQ multiplex PCR, lists solely in-frame clones and lacks some. The data contain about 2 million clones, approximately 95% of them singletons. Material for sequencing was naive CD4+ T cells sorted from blood. Sample subset: CD45RA+ positively selected. All receptors come from a man between 18 and 29 years old in good health.

The rearrangement uses TRBV9 and TRBJ2-1; a weak D match, TRBD2 (5 bases). This CDR3 comprises 15 residues. Germline lookup yields CDR1 SGDLS and CDR2 YYNGEE. V shed 2 bases and J shed 7 bases, with 16 bases lying between them. The CDR3 protein is CASSVASLQGNEQFF. As DNA, the CDR3 is TGTGCCAGCAGCGTGGCTAGCCTTCAAGGGAATGAGCAGTTCTTC.

J is TRBJ2-2 and V is TRBV5-1; D is uncertain. Trimming cost V 1 base and J 2 bases, with 12 bases left between them. This CDR3 is built from 16 residues. Germline lookup yields CDR1 SGHRS and CDR2 YFSETQ. Written as DNA, the CDR3 is TGCGCCAGCAGCTTGCCCAGAAACAGAAACACCGGGGAGCTGTTTTTT. It encodes CASSLPRNRNTGELFF. Combining the CDR3 with reference TRBV5-1 and TRBJ2-2 gives the whole variable domain KAGVTQTPRYLIKTRGQQVTLSCSPISGHRSVSWYQQTPGQGLQFLFEYFSETQRNKGNFPGRFSGRQFSNSRSEMNVSTLELGDSALYLCASSLPRNRNTGELFFGEGSRLTVL.

Turning to this clone: Within the sample, other DNA sequences also encode this same CDR3. This chain links TRBV18 with TRBJ1-1; 9 positions match TRBD1. This CDR3 comprises 15 residues. CDR1 is KGHSH and CDR2 is LQKENI in the germline V gene. The V segment lost 5 bases and the J segment 2 bases; nucleotides outside the gene matches: 6. CDR3 sequence reads: CASSLQGAGNTEAFF. CDR3 DNA: TGTGCCAGCTCATTACAGGGGGCAGGTAACACTGAAGCTTTCTTT.

This chain joins TRBV6-6 and TRBJ1-1; 9 positions match TRBD1. V lost 6 bases to trimming and J lost 1 base; unmatched junction nucleotides: 3. The germline V gene encodes CDR1 MNHNY and CDR2 SVGAGI (reference sequence). The CDR3 runs to 14 residues. DNA for the CDR3: TGTGCCAGCAGAAAGGGACAGGGGAACACTGAAGCTTTCTTT. Translated, it gives CASRKGQGNTEAFF.

V is TRBV28 and J is TRBJ1-5; 7 bases map to TRBD1. The CDR3 has 18 residues. V trimming: 6 bases; J trimming: 0 bases; junction bases outside the gene matches: 14. Germline V gene data show CDR1 as MDHEN and CDR2 as SYDVKM. The CDR3 protein is CASSPPRGGGFSNQPQHF. CDR3 nucleotide sequence: TGTGCCAGCAGCCCCCCGCGAGGGGGCGGGTTTAGCAATCAGCCCCAGCATTTT.

The J gene is TRBJ2-1, the V gene TRBV7-9, with D unclear. CDR3 length equals 14 residues. Trimming removed 2 bases from V and 4 bases from J, with 9 bases in between. Germline-derived CDR1 and CDR2 are SEHNR and FQNEAQ (reference sequence). The CDR3 region is CASSLSGRYNEQFF. The CDR3, as DNA: TGTGCCAGCAGCTTATCAGGCAGATACAATGAGCAGTTCTTC.

The chain carries TRBV14 and TRBJ2-1; 7 bases line up with TRBD2. Germline trimming cut 1 base from V and 2 bases from J; bases unmatched to any gene: 5. Germline V gene data show CDR1 as SGHDN and CDR2 as FVKESK. This CDR3 is 16 amino acids long. The CDR3 region has the DNA TGTGCCAGCAGCCAAGTCGCGGGAGCGACCTACAATGAGCAGTTCTTC. The encoded protein is CASSQVAGATYNEQFF.

This clone was seen only a few times. The gene calls are TRBV19 and TRBJ1-3; no definite D call. V lost 2 bases and J lost 4, with 3 bases in between. The CDR3 is made up of 12 amino acids. Germline V CDR1 and CDR2: LNHDA, SQIVND (reference sequence). The DNA for the CDR3 is TGTGCCAGTAGTATAAAAGGAAACACCATATATTTT. Protein sequence: CASSIKGNTIYF. Supplemented by reference TRBV19 and TRBJ1-3, the full variable domain reads DGGITQSPKYLFRKEGQNVTLSCEQNLNHDAMYWYRQDPGQGLRLIYYSQIVNDFQKGDIAEGYSVSREKKESFPLTVTSAQKNPTAFYLCASSIKGNTIYFGEGSWLTVV.

The table lists this clone with a count of one. J is TRBJ2-5 and V is TRBV5-8; the match to TRBD2 covers 10 bases. The V gene's germline CDR1 is SGHTS and CDR2 YDEGEE. The CDR3 loop spans 15 amino acids. V lost 9 bases, J lost 1 base, and 9 bases stayed unmatched. CDR3 sequence: CAITAGTSVQETQYF. CDR3 in DNA: TGTGCCATTACCGCCGGGACTAGCGTCCAAGAGACCCAGTACTTC.

The V gene is TRBV11-2, the J gene TRBJ2-5; possibly TRBD1 for D (6 bases). The CDR3 is 15 residues long. V lost 3 bases and J lost 4, with 15 bases in between. The germline V gene encodes CDR1 SGHAT and CDR2 FQNNGV. CDR3: CASSFRDKKGETQYF. The CDR3 DNA sequence: TGTGCCAGCAGCTTCCGGGACAAAAAAGGAGAGACCCAGTACTTC. The whole variable domain, remainder taken from reference TRBV11-2 and TRBJ2-5, is EAGVAQSPRYKIIEKRQSVAFWCNPISGHATLYWYQQILGQGPKLLIQFQNNGVVDDSQLPKDRFSAERLKGVDSTLKIQPAKLEDSAVYLCASSFRDKKGETQYFGPGTRLLVL.